This T cell receptor (beta chain) was retrieved from a study of shared clonotypes between healthy human individuals. Deep was the level used in running the assay. Sequencing was performed with immunoSEQ multiplex PCR; in TCRdb, only in-frame clones are kept and a portion is missing. The table has a few million clones, almost 96% seen once. The germline CDR1 and CDR2 sequences are ENHRY and SYGVKD. The CDR3 runs to 16 residues. V was clipped by 2 bases and J by 1 base; unmatched bases: 2. The sequence came from a man younger than 35 in good health. V and J are TRBV10-3 and TRBJ2-3; 11 bases fit TRBD2. Material: naive CD4+ T cells sorted from blood. Subset described: CD45RA+ positively selected. CDR3 in amino acids: CAISELLAGGTDTQYF. The CDR3 DNA reads as TGTGCCATCAGTGAGCTACTAGCGGGGGGCACAGATACGCAGTATTTT.